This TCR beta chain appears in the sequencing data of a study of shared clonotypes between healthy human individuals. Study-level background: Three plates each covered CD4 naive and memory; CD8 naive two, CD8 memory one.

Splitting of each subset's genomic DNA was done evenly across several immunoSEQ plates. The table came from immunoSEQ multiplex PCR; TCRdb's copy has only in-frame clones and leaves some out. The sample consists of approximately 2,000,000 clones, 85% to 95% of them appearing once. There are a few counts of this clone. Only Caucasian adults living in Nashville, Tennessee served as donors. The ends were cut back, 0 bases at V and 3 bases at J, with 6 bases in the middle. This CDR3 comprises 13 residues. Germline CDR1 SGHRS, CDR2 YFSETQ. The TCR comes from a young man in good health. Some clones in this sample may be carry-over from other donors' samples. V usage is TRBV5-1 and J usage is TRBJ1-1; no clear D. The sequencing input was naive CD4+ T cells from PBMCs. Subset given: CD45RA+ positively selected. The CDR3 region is CASSLVEDTEAFF. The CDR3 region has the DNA TGCGCCAGCAGCTTGGTGGAGGACACTGAAGCTTTCTTT.